Below are 16 T cell receptor beta chains sequenced from a single sample in a study of human T cells and chemical hapten exposure. TCRdb reprocessed the RACE reads via MiXCR and lists one record per CDR3 protein. The sample has just over 95,000 distinct CDR3 sequences, about 28% seen once. Specified time point: patch test 3, about 24 weeks after DPC sensitization. Regarding treatment: therapeutic diphenylcyclopropenone sensitization with weekly scalp DPC. Source: whole blood, taken in connection with sensitization to the hapten diphenylcyclopropenone (DPC). Source of these receptors: a man in his forties with alopecia areata. Some clones in this sample may be carry-over from other donors' samples.

The gene calls are TRBV20-1 and TRBJ1-5; tentative D call: TRBD1 (5 bases). This CDR3 has 13 residues. CDR1 is DFQATT, CDR2 SNEGSKA, per germline (reference sequence). Trimming pared 2 bases from V and 2 bases from J, leaving 7 bases between. The CDR3 spells CSARWDGNQPQHF. The CDR3 region has the DNA TGCAGTGCTAGATGGGACGGCAATCAGCCCCAGCATTTT.

The chain has TRBV10-3 and TRBJ2-7; TRBD2 might be the D (6 bases). Germline loops: CDR1 ENHRY, CDR2 SYGVKD. The CDR3 is made up of 15 amino acids. Trimming shortened V by 0 bases and J by 4 bases, and 13 bases separated the two germline ends. In DNA, the CDR3 is TGTGCCATCAGTGAGTCGGTCCAAGCGGGTTACGAGCAGTACTTC. It encodes CAISESVQAGYEQYF.

Of note for this clonotype: Sequence at one end of the junction differs from germline and may be a read error. The chain combines TRBV12-3 or TRBV12-4 with TRBJ2-7; 8 nucleotides line up with TRBD2. The CDR3 length is 13 residues. As DNA, the CDR3 is TGTGCCAGCAGGCCAGAGTGGAGAGCGGGGGCCCACTTC. Encoded protein: CASRPEWRAGAHF.

The V and J genes are TRBV18 and TRBJ1-5, with 11 bases that match TRBD1. This CDR3 has 15 residues. V shed 6 bases, J shed 4 bases, and the junction held 5 bases outside the gene matches. Germline CDR1 and CDR2: KGHSH and LQKENI. Written as DNA, the CDR3 is TGTGCCAGCTCTCCGGGACAGGGGGTAAATCAGCCCCAGCATTTT. Amino acid sequence: CASSPGQGVNQPQHF.

This clonotype was seen only a few times. Its ends do not fully match the called genes, so a read error is possible. This chain uses TRBV12-3 or TRBV12-4 with TRBJ2-1, with 7 bases that match TRBD2. The CDR3 is 12 residues long. CDR3 loop: CASNLQAGEQFF. The DNA for the CDR3 is TGTGCCAGCAATTTACAAGCGGGAGAGCAGTTCTTC.

This clonotype appeared a few times. The chain has TRBV6-1 and TRBJ2-1; TRBD2 matches 11 bases. This CDR3 has 15 residues. Germline CDR1 and CDR2: MNHNS and SASEGT. Germline trimming cut 6 bases from V and 3 bases from J; bases unmatched to any gene: 4. The CDR3 DNA reads TGTGCCAGCAGGGTAGCGGGAGGGGGCTACAATGAGCAGTTCTTC. Amino acid sequence: CASRVAGGGYNEQFF.

This clonotype was detected only a few times. The chain employs TRBV5-1 and TRBJ2-7, with D maybe TRBD2 (6 bases). Trimming shortened V by 3 bases and J by 5 bases, and 15 bases separated the two germline ends. This CDR3 is built from 14 residues. Looked up from germline, CDR1 is SGHRS and CDR2 is YFSETQ. CDR3 DNA: TGCGCCAGCAGCTGGGACGGTCGGAGGGACGAGCAGTACTTC. Its protein is CASSWDGRRDEQYF.

This clonotype has a count of ten or more. This chain uses TRBV24-1 with TRBJ1-3; D gene uncertain. CDR1 is KGHDR, CDR2 SFDVKD, per germline. With 4 bases removed from V and 3 bases from J, the gap between germline ends came to 6 bases. The CDR3 runs to 13 residues. CDR3 amino acids: CATSEGNGNTIYF. The DNA of the CDR3 is TGTGCCACCAGTGAGGGGAATGGAAACACCATATATTTT.

The genes are TRBV28 and TRBJ1-5; possible D gene TRBD1, 5 bases. CDR3 length: 17 amino acids. In germline, CDR1 is MDHEN, CDR2 SYDVKM. V was clipped by 7 bases and J by 8 bases, with 27 bases between them. The CDR3 DNA is TGTGCCAGCATAGGCGACCTTACCGACACCGAGGGGAAGCCCCAGCATTTT. Amino acid sequence: CASIGDLTDTEGKPQHF.

This sequence joins TRBV28 and TRBJ2-7, with D unresolved. The V gene's germline CDR1 is MDHEN and CDR2 SYDVKM. The CDR3 consists of 14 residues. Trimming pared 7 bases from V and 0 bases from J, leaving 13 bases between. The CDR3 nucleotides read TGTGCCAGCAAGGAGACAACAAGCTCCTACGAGCAGTACTTC. It translates to CASKETTSSYEQYF.

The chain carries TRBV5-1 and TRBJ2-1; 7 bases line up with TRBD1. The CDR3 spans 16 residues. Germline assignment: CDR1 SGHRS and CDR2 YFSETQ. Unmatched junction bases numbered 9, after V lost 2 bases and J lost 4 bases. CDR3 nucleotide sequence: TGCGCCAGCAGCTTTTTTGGACAGGAGTTATACAATGAGCAGTTCTTC. This translates into CASSFFGQELYNEQFF. Drawing the rest from reference TRBV5-1 and TRBJ2-1, the complete variable domain is KAGVTQTPRYLIKTRGQQVTLSCSPISGHRSVSWYQQTPGQGLQFLFEYFSETQRNKGNFPGRFSGRQFSNSRSEMNVSTLELGDSALYLCASSFFGQELYNEQFFGPGTRLTVL.

The chain has TRBV13 and TRBJ1-3; 10 bases match TRBD1. V lost 5 bases, J lost 4 bases, and 8 bases stayed unmatched. The germline V gene has CDR1 PRHDT and CDR2 FYEKMQ (reference sequence). CDR3 length: 16 residues. CDR3 coding DNA: TGTGCCAGCAGCCCTGACAGGGGGCGCGGGGGAAACACCATATATTTT. This sequence encodes CASSPDRGRGGNTIYF.

The chain joins TRBV30 to TRBJ1-2, with D perhaps matching TRBD1 (5 bases). V was cut by 3 bases and J by 7 bases, with 15 bases left in between. The CDR3 has 13 amino acids. From germline, CDR1 is GTSNPN and CDR2 SVGIG (reference sequence). CDR3 in amino acids: CAWSAGARSGYTF. The CDR3 bases are TGTGCCTGGAGCGCCGGGGCCCGAAGTGGCTACACCTTC.

The chain couples TRBV6-6 to TRBJ1-5; a weak D match, TRBD1 (6 bases). Looked up from germline, CDR1 is MNHNY and CDR2 is SVGAGI (reference sequence). The CDR3 runs to 20 residues. V lost 2 bases to trimming and J lost 0 bases, with 23 bases between them. CDR3 loop: CASSYIVRPDRPNSNQPQHF. CDR3 coding DNA: TGTGCCAGCAGTTACATAGTCCGCCCCGACAGGCCGAATAGCAATCAGCCCCAGCATTTT.

J is TRBJ2-1 and V is TRBV14; tentative D call: TRBD2 (6 bases). Germline V gene sequence: CDR1 SGHDN, CDR2 FVKESK. The CDR3 consists of 15 residues. The ends were cut back, 4 bases at V and 9 bases at J, with 19 bases in the middle. For the CDR3, the DNA is TGTGCCAGCAGCCTACACGGGACTCCTAAGGGTGAGCAGTTCTTC. Encoded protein: CASSLHGTPKGEQFF.

The CDR3, as DNA: TGTGCCAGCAGCTTAACGGCACAGGGTATCACTGAAGCTTTCTTT. It specifies CASSLTAQGITEAFF. The rearrangement joins TRBV7-3 to TRBJ1-1; D possibly corresponds to TRBD1 (6 bases). Trimming removed 0 bases from V and 4 bases from J, with 12 bases in between. CDR1 is SGHTA and CDR2 is FQGTGA in the germline V gene. The CDR3 runs to 15 residues.